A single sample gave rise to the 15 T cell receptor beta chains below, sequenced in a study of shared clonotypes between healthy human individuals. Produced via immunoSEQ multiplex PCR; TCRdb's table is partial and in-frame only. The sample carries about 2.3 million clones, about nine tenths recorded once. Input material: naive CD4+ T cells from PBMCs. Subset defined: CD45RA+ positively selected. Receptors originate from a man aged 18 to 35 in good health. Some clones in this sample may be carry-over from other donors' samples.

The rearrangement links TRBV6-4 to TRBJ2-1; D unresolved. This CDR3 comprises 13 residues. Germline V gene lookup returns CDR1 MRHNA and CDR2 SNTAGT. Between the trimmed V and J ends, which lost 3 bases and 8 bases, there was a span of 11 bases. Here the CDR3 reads CASSELAGHEQFF. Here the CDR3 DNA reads TGTGCCAGCAGTGAATTAGCAGGACATGAGCAGTTCTTC.

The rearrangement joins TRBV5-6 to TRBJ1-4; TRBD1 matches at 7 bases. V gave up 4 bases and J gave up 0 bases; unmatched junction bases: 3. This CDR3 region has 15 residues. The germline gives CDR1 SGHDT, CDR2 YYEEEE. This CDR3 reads CASSRTGATNEKLFF. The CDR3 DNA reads TGTGCCAGCAGCAGAACAGGGGCAACTAATGAAAAACTGTTTTTT.

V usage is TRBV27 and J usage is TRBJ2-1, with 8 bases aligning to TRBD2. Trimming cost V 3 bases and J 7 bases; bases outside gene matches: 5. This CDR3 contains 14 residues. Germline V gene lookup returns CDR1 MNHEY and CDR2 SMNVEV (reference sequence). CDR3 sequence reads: CASSFGRAWNEQFF. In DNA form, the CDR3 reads TGTGCCAGCAGTTTCGGGAGGGCCTGGAATGAGCAGTTCTTC.

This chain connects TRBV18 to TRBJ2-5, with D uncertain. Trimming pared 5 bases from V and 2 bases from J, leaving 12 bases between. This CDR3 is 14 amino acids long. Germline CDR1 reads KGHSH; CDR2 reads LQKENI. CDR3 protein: CASSRTADQETQYF. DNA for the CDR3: TGTGCCAGCTCAAGGACGGCGGATCAAGAGACCCAGTACTTC. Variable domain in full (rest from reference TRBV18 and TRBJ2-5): NAGVMQNPRHLVRRRGQEARLRCSPMKGHSHVYWYRQLPEEGLKFMVYLQKENIIDESGMPKERFSAEFPKEGPSILRIQQVVRGDSAAYFCASSRTADQETQYFGPGTRLLVL.

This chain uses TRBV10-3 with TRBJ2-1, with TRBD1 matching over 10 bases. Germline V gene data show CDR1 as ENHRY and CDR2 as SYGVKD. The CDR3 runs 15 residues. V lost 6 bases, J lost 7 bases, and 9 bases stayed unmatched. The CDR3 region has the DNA TGTGCCATCAGCACCGGGACAGGGGTTAGGAATGAGCAGTTCTTC. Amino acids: CAISTGTGVRNEQFF.

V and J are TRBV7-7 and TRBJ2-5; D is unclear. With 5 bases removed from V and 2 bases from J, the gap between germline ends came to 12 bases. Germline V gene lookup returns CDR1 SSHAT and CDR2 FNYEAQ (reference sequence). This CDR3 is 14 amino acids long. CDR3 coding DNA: TGTGCCAGCAGCCCCGGTCCGGTACAAGAGACCCAGTACTTC. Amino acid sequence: CASSPGPVQETQYF. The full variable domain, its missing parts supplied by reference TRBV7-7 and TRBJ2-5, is GAGVSQSPRYKVTKRGQDVTLRCDPISSHATLYWYQQALGQGPEFLTYFNYEAQPDKSGLPSDRFSAERPEGSISTLTIQRTEQRDSAMYRCASSPGPVQETQYFGPGTRLLVL.

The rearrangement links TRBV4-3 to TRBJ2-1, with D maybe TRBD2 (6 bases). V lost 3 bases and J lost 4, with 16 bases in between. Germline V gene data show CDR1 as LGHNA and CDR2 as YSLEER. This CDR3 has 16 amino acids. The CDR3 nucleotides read TGCGCCAGCAGCCATCAGGCTAGGAGGGAGTACAATGAGCAGTTCTTC. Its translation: CASSHQARREYNEQFF.

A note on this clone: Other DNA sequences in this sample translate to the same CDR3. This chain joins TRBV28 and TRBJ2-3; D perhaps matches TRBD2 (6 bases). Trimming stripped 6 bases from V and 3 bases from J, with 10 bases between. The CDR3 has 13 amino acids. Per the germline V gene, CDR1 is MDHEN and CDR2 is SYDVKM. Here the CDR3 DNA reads TGTGCCAGCAGGCGGGGTGGGACAGATACGCAGTATTTT. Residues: CASRRGGTDTQYF.

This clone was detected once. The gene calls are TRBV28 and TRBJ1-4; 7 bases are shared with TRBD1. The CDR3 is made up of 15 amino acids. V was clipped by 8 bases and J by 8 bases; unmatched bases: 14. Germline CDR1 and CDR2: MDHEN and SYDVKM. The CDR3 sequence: CASRTRTGRDEKLFF. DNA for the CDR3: TGTGCCAGCCGAACACGGACAGGAAGGGACGAAAAACTGTTTTTT.

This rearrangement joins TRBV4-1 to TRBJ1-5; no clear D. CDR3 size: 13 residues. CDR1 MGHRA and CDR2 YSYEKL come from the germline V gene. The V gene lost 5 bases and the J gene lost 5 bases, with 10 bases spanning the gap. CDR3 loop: CASSTYSDQPQHF. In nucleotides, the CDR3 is TGCGCCAGCAGCACCTATAGTGATCAGCCCCAGCATTTT.

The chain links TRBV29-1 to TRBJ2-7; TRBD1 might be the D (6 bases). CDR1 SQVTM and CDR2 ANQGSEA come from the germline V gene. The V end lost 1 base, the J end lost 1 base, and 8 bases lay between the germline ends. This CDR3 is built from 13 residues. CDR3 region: CSVEADSSYEQYF. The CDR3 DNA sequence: TGCAGCGTTGAAGCGGACAGTTCCTACGAGCAGTACTTC.

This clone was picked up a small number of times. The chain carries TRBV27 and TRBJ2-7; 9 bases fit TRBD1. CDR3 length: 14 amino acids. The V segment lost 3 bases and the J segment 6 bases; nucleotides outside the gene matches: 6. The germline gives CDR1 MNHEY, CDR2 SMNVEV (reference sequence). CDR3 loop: CASSFHRGPGEQYF. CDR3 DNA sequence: TGTGCCAGCAGTTTCCACAGGGGGCCTGGCGAGCAGTACTTC.

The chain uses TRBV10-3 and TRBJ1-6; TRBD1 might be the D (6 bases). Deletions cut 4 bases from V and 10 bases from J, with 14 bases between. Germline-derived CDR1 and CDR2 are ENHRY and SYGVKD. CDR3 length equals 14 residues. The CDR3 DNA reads TGTGCCATCAGTGCTGTAACCGGGGGCTCACCCCTCCACTTT. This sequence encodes CAISAVTGGSPLHF.

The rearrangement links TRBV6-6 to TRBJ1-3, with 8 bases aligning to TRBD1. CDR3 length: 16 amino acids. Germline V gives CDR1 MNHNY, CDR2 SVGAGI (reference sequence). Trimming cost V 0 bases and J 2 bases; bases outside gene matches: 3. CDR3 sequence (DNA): TGTGCCAGCAGTTACTCAACAGGGGGTACTGGAAACACCATATATTTT. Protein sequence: CASSYSTGGTGNTIYF.

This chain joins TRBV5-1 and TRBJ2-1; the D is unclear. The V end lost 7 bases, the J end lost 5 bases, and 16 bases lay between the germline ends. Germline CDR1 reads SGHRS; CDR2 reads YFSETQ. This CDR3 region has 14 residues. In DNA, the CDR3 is TGCGCCAGCGGCCGCGACACTGGGGACAATGAGCAGTTCTTC. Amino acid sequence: CASGRDTGDNEQFF.